This TCR beta chain was identified in a study of blood T cell repertoires in COVID-19 (dated by TCRdb to about 2020). With respect to the entire study: Collaborator samples came from the United States, Italy and Spain and covered acute and convalescent phases of COVID-19. The material from the prospective study consisted of cDNA or gDNA derived from T cells, B-cell-depleted T cells, or PBMCs. The dataset comprised deeply sampled blood TCRbeta repertoires from subjects exposed to, actively infected with, or recovered from COVID-19. A freely available public database, intended as a resource for researchers studying the immune response to SARS-CoV-2, is where the repertoires were released. The samples were drawn from two sources: the first 160 participants of the ongoing ImmuneRACE study, and 1,000 to 1,500 subjects contributed by 6 global collaborators. The sample metadata nearly always contained a de-identified subject ID, COVID-19 status, age in years and sex. Where available, HLA class I and class II types were taken from metadata supplied by the sample provider and were not determined by assay-based typing.

For this clone: Its antigen specificity is not known. No per-base quality is available; no much larger clone lies one base away.

The immunoSEQ Assay, a bias-controlled multiplex PCR, was used to amplify TCRbeta CDR3 regions from genomic DNA. As for how the authors treated the data: The number of nucleated cells in each sample was estimated from the amplification of reference gene primers within the assay. Sequence reads were collapsed and filtered to measure the absolute abundance of every unique TCRbeta CDR3 rearrangement. For each sample, productive Simpson clonality was calculated as the square root of Simpson's diversity index across productive rearrangements. TCRdb stores this immuneACCESS table with in-frame sequences only. Part of the clones is absent; in the studies checked, under half of the shortfall reflects unresolved V genes, and no reason is known for the rest. The V and J calls and clone size are taken from that table; D and trimming were inferred from the DNA. The sample table contains some 200,000 clones; only one count was recorded for 85% to 90% of them. The ten largest clones take up less than 4.5% of the sample.

Each collaborating institution followed its own protocols to collect whole blood in K2EDTA tubes. For TCRbeta analysis, collaborators shipped samples in one of three forms: frozen whole blood, isolated PBMCs, or DNA extracted from either of those sample types. Study-wide conclusions, independent of this receptor: The quantity of clinical and demographic metadata differed by source and by participant and was supplied without curation.

This sequence originates from a man in his forties or fifties with acute or convalescent COVID-19. The sequenced sample consisted of peripheral blood.

The nucleotide sequence reads TGTGCCAGCAGCCAAGGACTAGGCGTCGGCACCGGGGAGCTGTTTTTT. Its protein reads: CASSQGLGVGTGELFF. The chain links TRBV4-2 with TRBJ2-2; the D segment could be TRBD2, given 6 matching bases. In the germline V gene, CDR1 corresponds to LGHNA and CDR2 to YNFKEQ. The CDR3 goes from the cysteine to the phenylalanine over 16 residues. The retained sequence is limited to the CDR3, 48 bases, with the frame set at the first base. V and J lose 1 base and 4 bases, and a span of 13 bases separates them.